A single sample gave rise to the 18 T cell receptor beta chains below, sequenced in a study of cytomegalovirus exposure and HLA in healthy donors. PCR amplification relied on 60 Vbeta primers (plus 13 Jbeta primers). TCRdb keeps only in-frame clones here, not all; method: immunoSEQ multiplex PCR. The sample shows about 160,000 clones, 60% to 85% of them seen only once. The sequencing input was PBMCs. These receptors originate from a woman between 50 and 59 years old in good health and CMV-seropositive.

The chain links TRBV9 to TRBJ2-1; D unresolved. The CDR3 spans 13 residues. Germline CDR1 and CDR2: SGDLS and YYNGEE. Trimming took 4 bases from V and 8 from J, leaving 13 bases between them. The CDR3 nucleotides are TGTGCCAGCAGCCGTACCGGCGGCCATGAGCAGTTCTTC. It yields the protein CASSRTGGHEQFF.

The chain joins TRBV5-1 to TRBJ2-7; TRBD1 matches 9 bases. CDR3 length: 15 amino acids. CDR1 and CDR2 from the germline V gene are SGHRS and YFSETQ. The V gene end was trimmed by 5 bases and the J gene end by 3 bases; junction bases not matched to a gene: 9. The CDR3 loop reads CASRQAGTGIYEQYF. As DNA, the CDR3 is TGCGCCAGCAGACAAGCAGGGACAGGGATCTACGAGCAGTACTTC.

A remark on this clone: This may stem from a read error, because a much larger clone lies one nucleotide away. This chain joins TRBV7-3 and TRBJ1-1; weak D call: TRBD1 (5 bases). Trimming removed 5 bases from V and 1 base from J, with 5 bases in between. The CDR3 is 12 residues long. The germline gives CDR1 SGHTA, CDR2 FQGTGA. The CDR3 is CASSQGNTEAFF. For the CDR3, the DNA is TGTGCCAGCAGCCAGGGGAACACTGAAGCTTTCTTT.

CDR3 in DNA: TGTGCCAGCAGCCCCAGACGGGGCTCTGGAAACACCATATATTTT. Translated: CASSPRRGSGNTIYF. This chain joins TRBV11-2 and TRBJ1-3, with D unclear. Germline V CDR1 and CDR2: SGHAT, FQNNGV. Between the trimmed V and J ends, which lost 5 bases and 0 bases, there was a span of 11 bases. The CDR3 runs 15 residues.

This sequence joins TRBV5-6 and TRBJ1-4; D call uncertain. V was shortened by 3 bases and J by 10 bases, with 22 bases between the two germline ends. The CDR3 is 16 residues long. Germline CDR1 and CDR2: SGHDT and YYEEEE. CDR3 loop: CASSSSMTRSSGKLFF. CDR3 DNA: TGTGCCAGCAGCTCTAGTATGACTCGCTCTAGTGGAAAACTGTTTTTT. Full variable domain (remainder filled in from reference TRBV5-6 and TRBJ1-4): DAGVTQSPTHLIKTRGQQVTLRCSPKSGHDTVSWYQQALGQGPQFIFQYYEEEERQRGNFPDRFSGHQFPNYSSELNVNALLLGDSALYLCASSSSMTRSSGKLFFGSGTQLSVL.

This chain links TRBV5-1 with TRBJ2-7; 11 nucleotides line up with TRBD2. From germline, CDR1 is SGHRS and CDR2 YFSETQ. The CDR3 consists of 15 residues. With V trimmed by 4 bases and J by 2 bases, 5 bases remained unmatched. As DNA, the CDR3 is TGCGCCAGCAGCGGCGGGACTAGCGGAACCTACGAGCAGTACTTC. Translation: CASSGGTSGTYEQYF.

This clone showed up just a few times. The chain employs TRBV4-1 and TRBJ1-1, with D perhaps matching TRBD1 (5 bases). The CDR3 has 14 residues. The germline CDR1 and CDR2 sequences are MGHRA and YSYEKL. V dropped 5 bases and J dropped 1 base, with 11 bases sitting between them. CDR3 protein: CASSYPDRNTEAFF. The CDR3, as DNA: TGCGCCAGCAGCTATCCAGACAGGAACACTGAAGCTTTCTTT.

This clone was seen many times. V is TRBV6-5 and J is TRBJ2-2; D is unclear. Germline CDR1 is MNHEY and CDR2 is SVGAGI. V dropped 2 bases and J dropped 1 base, with 5 bases sitting between them. This CDR3 is built from 14 residues. CDR3 sequence (DNA): TGTGCCAGCAGTTACGGCAAGAACACCGGGGAGCTGTTTTTT. This gives the protein CASSYGKNTGELFF.

The chain links TRBV6-5 to TRBJ2-1; tentative D call: TRBD1 (6 bases). The germline V and J ends were trimmed by 3 bases and 8 bases, with 11 bases remaining between them. Germline CDR1 is MNHEY and CDR2 is SVGAGI. The CDR3 runs to 13 residues. The DNA of the CDR3 is TGTGCCAGCAGTTATACAGGGTTCGATGAGCAGTTCTTC. Translation: CASSYTGFDEQFF.

J is TRBJ2-1 and V is TRBV6-1, with a possible D match to TRBD2 (6 bases). V gave up 11 bases and J gave up 6 bases, with 17 bases separating them. The CDR3 has 13 amino acids. Germline CDR1 MNHNS, CDR2 SASEGT. The CDR3 bases are TGTGCCGGAAGGCGGGCGGGGCGCAATGAGCAGTTCTTC. Protein: CAGRRAGRNEQFF.

This clone was recorded a few times. This chain links TRBV21-1 with TRBJ2-7; the D call TRBD1 from the table was never checked on the DNA. TRBV21-1 is flagged as a pseudogene. This CDR3 is 13 amino acids long. CDR3 DNA sequence: TGTGCCACCGCGCCAGGATCCTCCTACGAGCAGTACTTC. This sequence encodes CATAPGSSYEQYF.

This clone was counted a few times. The CDR3 region is CASSLYPSGQGASGANVLTF. CDR3 nucleotides: TGCGCCAGCAGCTTGTATCCTTCAGGACAGGGTGCGTCTGGGGCCAACGTCCTGACTTTC. This chain links TRBV5-1 with TRBJ2-6; TRBD1 aligns across 8 bases. The CDR3 is 20 residues long. The junction had 13 bases not matched to a gene; V was cut back by 1 base and J by 1 base. From germline, CDR1 is SGHRS and CDR2 YFSETQ.

The table lists this clone with a count of one. This rearrangement joins TRBV6-5 to TRBJ2-3; D is perhaps TRBD2 (6 bases). The CDR3 covers 15 residues. V was shortened by 6 bases and J by 3 bases, with 16 bases between the two germline ends. The germline V gene has CDR1 MNHEY and CDR2 SVGAGI. The DNA of the CDR3 is TGTGCCAGCAGCCCACCCCCGGGGGAGACAGATACGCAGTATTTT. This gives the protein CASSPPPGETDTQYF.

The CDR3 nucleotides read TGTGCCAGCAGCTTGGCGGACAGGGTGGTAGATACGCAGTATTTT. Protein: CASSLADRVVDTQYF. The chain uses TRBV5-4 and TRBJ2-3; 8 nucleotides match TRBD1. In germline, CDR1 is SGHNT, CDR2 YYREEE (reference sequence). The V gene end was trimmed by 0 bases and the J gene end by 5 bases; junction bases not matched to a gene: 5. The CDR3 has 15 residues.

This chain uses TRBV18 with TRBJ1-6; perhaps TRBD1 as D (6 bases). V was clipped by 6 bases and J by 5 bases, with 17 bases between them. The CDR3 has 16 amino acids. Germline CDR1 is KGHSH and CDR2 is LQKENI. As DNA, the CDR3 is TGTGCCAGCTCCCCCTTTAGCCAGGGGAATAATTCACCCCTCCACTTT. The encoded protein is CASSPFSQGNNSPLHF.

V usage is TRBV19 and J usage is TRBJ2-5; D is unresolved. The germline gives CDR1 LNHDA, CDR2 SQIVND (reference sequence). This CDR3 spans 14 amino acids. Trimming pared 5 bases from V and 4 bases from J, leaving 14 bases between. The CDR3 region is CASSASGLPETQYF. CDR3 DNA: TGTGCCAGTAGTGCTAGTGGCCTACCAGAGACCCAGTACTTC.

The rearrangement links TRBV10-3 to TRBJ2-7; D is possibly TRBD2 (5 bases). The length of the CDR3 is 13 residues. Germline-derived CDR1 and CDR2 are ENHRY and SYGVKD. Trimming stripped 6 bases from V and 7 bases from J, with 16 bases between. CDR3 sequence: CAIRSGSLWEQYF. The CDR3, as DNA: TGTGCCATCAGGAGCGGTAGTTTGTGGGAGCAGTACTTC.

The rearrangement uses TRBV5-1 and TRBJ1-1; D is uncertain. Germline-derived CDR1 and CDR2 are SGHRS and YFSETQ. This CDR3 region has 13 residues. Trimming removed 0 bases at V and 4 bases at J, with 7 bases between. CDR3 region: CASSLGQVTEAFF. DNA for the CDR3: TGCGCCAGCAGCTTGGGCCAGGTCACTGAAGCTTTCTTT.